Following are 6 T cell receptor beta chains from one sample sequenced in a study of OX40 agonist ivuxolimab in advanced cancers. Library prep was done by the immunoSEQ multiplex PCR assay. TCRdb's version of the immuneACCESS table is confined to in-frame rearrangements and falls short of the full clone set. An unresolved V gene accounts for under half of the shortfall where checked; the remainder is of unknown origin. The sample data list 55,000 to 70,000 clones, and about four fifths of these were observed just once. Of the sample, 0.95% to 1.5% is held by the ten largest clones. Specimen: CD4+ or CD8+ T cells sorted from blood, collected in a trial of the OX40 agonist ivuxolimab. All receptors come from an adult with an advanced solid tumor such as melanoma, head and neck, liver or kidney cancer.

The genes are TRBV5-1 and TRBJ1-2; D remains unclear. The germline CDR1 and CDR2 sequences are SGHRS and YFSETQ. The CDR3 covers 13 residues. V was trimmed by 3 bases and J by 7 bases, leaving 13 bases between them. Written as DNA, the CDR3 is TGCGCCAGCAGCTCCCCCACGGGTCTTGGCTACACCTTC. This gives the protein CASSSPTGLGYTF.

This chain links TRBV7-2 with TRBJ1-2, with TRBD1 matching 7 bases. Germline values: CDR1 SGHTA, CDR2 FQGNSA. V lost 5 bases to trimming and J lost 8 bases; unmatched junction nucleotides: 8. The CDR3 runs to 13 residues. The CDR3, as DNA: TGTGCCAGCAGCCCGGACAGGTTAATCGGCTACACCTTC. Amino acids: CASSPDRLIGYTF.

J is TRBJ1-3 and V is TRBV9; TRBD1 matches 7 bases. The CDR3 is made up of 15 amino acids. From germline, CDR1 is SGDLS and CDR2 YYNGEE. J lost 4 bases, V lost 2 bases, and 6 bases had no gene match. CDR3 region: CASSVGTVSGNTIYF. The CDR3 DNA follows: TGTGCCAGCAGCGTTGGGACAGTGTCAGGAAACACCATATATTTT.

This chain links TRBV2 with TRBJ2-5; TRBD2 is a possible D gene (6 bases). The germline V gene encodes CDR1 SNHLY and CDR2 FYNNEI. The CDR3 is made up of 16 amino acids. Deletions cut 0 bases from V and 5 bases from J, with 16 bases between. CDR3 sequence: CASSEALRGFGETQYF. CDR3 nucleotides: TGTGCCAGCAGTGAAGCGCTTCGGGGGTTCGGGGAGACCCAGTACTTC.

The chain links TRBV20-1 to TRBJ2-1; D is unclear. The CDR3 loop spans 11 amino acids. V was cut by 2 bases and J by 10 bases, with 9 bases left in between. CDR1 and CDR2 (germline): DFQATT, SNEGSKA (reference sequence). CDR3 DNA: TGCAGTGCTAGAAGGGCCGTAGAGCAGTTCTTC. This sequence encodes CSARRAVEQFF.

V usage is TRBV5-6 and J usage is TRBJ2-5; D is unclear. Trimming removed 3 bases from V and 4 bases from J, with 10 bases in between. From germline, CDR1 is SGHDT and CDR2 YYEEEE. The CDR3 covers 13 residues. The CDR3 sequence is CASSSRWGETQYF. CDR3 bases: TGTGCCAGCAGCTCCCGGTGGGGAGAGACCCAGTACTTC. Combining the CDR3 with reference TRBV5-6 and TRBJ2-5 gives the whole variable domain DAGVTQSPTHLIKTRGQQVTLRCSPKSGHDTVSWYQQALGQGPQFIFQYYEEEERQRGNFPDRFSGHQFPNYSSELNVNALLLGDSALYLCASSSRWGETQYFGPGTRLLVL.